This T cell receptor (beta chain) is drawn from a study of blood T cell repertoires in COVID-19. From germline, CDR1 is SGHKS and CDR2 YYEKEE (reference sequence). The CDR3 has 13 amino acids. Trimming cost V 7 bases and J 4 bases, with 15 bases left between them. This clone has more than one count but fewer than ten. TCRdb's copy holds only in-frame clones and misses some; the assay was immunoSEQ multiplex PCR. Here the sample spans about 150,000 clones, about 86% being singletons. The receptor's source is a woman in her seventies with acute or convalescent COVID-19. This chain links TRBV5-5 with TRBJ2-7, with D possibly matching TRBD1 (6 bases). The material sequenced was peripheral blood. The CDR3 loop reads CASSRQAGYEQYF. As DNA, the CDR3 is TGTGCCAGCTCGAGACAGGCAGGATACGAGCAGTACTTC.